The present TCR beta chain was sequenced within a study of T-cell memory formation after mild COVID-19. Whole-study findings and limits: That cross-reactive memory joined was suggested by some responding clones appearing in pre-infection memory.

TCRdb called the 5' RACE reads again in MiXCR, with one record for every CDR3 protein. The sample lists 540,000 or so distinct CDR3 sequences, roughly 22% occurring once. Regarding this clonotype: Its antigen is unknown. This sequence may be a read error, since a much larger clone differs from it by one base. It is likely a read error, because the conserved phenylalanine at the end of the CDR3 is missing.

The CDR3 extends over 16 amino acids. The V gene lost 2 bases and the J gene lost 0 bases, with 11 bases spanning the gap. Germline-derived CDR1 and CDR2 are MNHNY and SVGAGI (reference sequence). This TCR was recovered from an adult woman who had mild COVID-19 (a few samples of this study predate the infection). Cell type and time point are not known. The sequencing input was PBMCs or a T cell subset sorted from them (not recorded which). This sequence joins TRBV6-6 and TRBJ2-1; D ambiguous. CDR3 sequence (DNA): TGTGCCAGCAGTTACAGCAGTTTGAGCTCCTACAATGAGCAGTTCTTA. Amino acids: CASSYSSLSSYNEQFL.